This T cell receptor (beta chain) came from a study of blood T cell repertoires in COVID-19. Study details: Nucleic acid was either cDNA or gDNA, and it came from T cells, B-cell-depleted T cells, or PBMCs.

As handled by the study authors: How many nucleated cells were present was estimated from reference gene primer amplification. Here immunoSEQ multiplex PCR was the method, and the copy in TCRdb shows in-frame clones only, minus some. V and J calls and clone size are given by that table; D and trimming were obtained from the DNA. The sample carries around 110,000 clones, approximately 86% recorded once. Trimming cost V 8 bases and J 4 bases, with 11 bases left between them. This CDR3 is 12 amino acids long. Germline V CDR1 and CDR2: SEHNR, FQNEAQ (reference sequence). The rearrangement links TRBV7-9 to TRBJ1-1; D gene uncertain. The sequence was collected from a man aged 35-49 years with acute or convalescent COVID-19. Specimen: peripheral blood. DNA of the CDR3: TGTGCCAGCGGAGGGTCGGGCACTGAAGCTTTCTTT. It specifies CASGGSGTEAFF.